The clone carrying this T cell receptor (beta chain) has more than one count but fewer than ten. V gave up 0 bases and J gave up 6 bases; unmatched junction bases: 1. This CDR3 region has 14 residues. CDR1 is SEHNR and CDR2 is FQNEAQ in the germline V gene (reference sequence). The data stem from a study of control samples from healthy donors and cancer patients. The repertoire was sequenced with immunoSEQ multiplex PCR; TCRdb's copy has only in-frame clones and lacks some. Of fewer than 200,000 clones in the sample, less than 95% were seen once. The clonotype originates from a man aged 55 to 70 with colorectal cancer. V and J are TRBV7-9 and TRBJ1-2; 10 bases map to TRBD1. The specimen sequenced was PBMCs. In DNA form, the CDR3 reads TGTGCCAGCAGCTTAGCGGGGACAGGGGATGGCTACACCTTC. Amino acids: CASSLAGTGDGYTF.